This T cell receptor beta chain originates from a study of shared clonotypes between healthy human individuals. The wider study: Three plates were used per donor for CD4 naive, three for CD4 memory, two for CD8 naive and one for CD8 memory. Study-level results: Naive CD4 clonotype sharing across a handful of donors was around 5.5%.

As concerns this clone: Its cognate antigen is unknown.

Per the study methods: There were no quality scores in the junction-only immunoSEQ sequences, so filtering differed. The data were produced by immunoSEQ multiplex PCR, yet TCRdb's version contains in-frame clones alone and is incomplete. V and J calls and clone size are given by that table; D and trimming were obtained from the DNA. The sample carries 2 million to 2.5 million clones, roughly 93% recorded once. This CDR3 is built from 15 residues. The germline V gene encodes CDR1 SGHAT and CDR2 FQNNGV. Trimming stripped 2 bases from V and 0 bases from J, with 10 bases between. The chain uses TRBV11-2 and TRBJ1-2, with TRBD1 as a possible D gene (5 bases). The sequencing sample was made of naive CD4+ T cells from PBMCs. Regarding subset: CD45RA+ positively selected. The sequence was collected from a man aged 18 to 29 in good health. Some clones in this sample may be carry-over from other donors' samples. CDR3 in DNA: TGTGCCAGCAGCTTAACGGGGCCAGCTAACTATGGCTACACCTTC. Its translation: CASSLTGPANYGYTF.